The next 12 T cell receptor beta chains were all read from a single sample in a study of T-cell memory formation after mild COVID-19. MiXCR, applied by TCRdb to the 5' RACE reads, yields one record per CDR3 protein. Of 90,000 to 120,000 distinct CDR3 sequences listed, around 14% are singletons. The sample consisted of PBMCs or a T cell subset sorted from them (not recorded which). The source is a man aged 18 to 29 who had mild COVID-19 (a few samples of this study predate the infection). Cell type and time point are not known.

This chain's CDR3 is CAWTVAGRTDTQYF. For the CDR3, the DNA is TGTGCCTGGACTGTCGCGGGCCGCACAGATACGCAGTATTTT. V and J are TRBV30 and TRBJ2-3, with D perhaps TRBD2 (5 bases). Germline V gene sequence: CDR1 GTSNPN, CDR2 SVGIG (reference sequence). Trimming pared 4 bases from V and 1 base from J, leaving 12 bases between. The length of the CDR3 is 14 residues.

The gene calls are TRBV2 and TRBJ2-7; D remains unclear. Trimming took off 6 bases at V and 3 bases at J, with 18 bases between the two ends. The CDR3 has 15 residues. Germline V gives CDR1 SNHLY, CDR2 FYNNEI. The CDR3 DNA reads as TGTGCCAGCAGGAAAGGGCCCTCTGGGTACTACGAGCAGTACTTC. It codes for CASRKGPSGYYEQYF.

This clonotype was observed a few times. The V gene is TRBV4-2, the J gene TRBJ2-2, with D possibly TRBD1 on 6 matching bases. V gave up 4 bases and J gave up 5 bases, with 11 bases separating them. CDR1 is LGHNA and CDR2 is YNFKEQ in the germline V gene. The CDR3 contains 14 residues. CDR3 in DNA: TGTGCCAGCAGCCCCGGACAGTTAACCGGGGAGCTGTTTTTT. It yields the protein CASSPGQLTGELFF.

The J gene is TRBJ1-1, the V gene TRBV6-5; D call uncertain. Germline CDR1 reads MNHEY; CDR2 reads SVGAGI. The CDR3 runs 12 residues. V was trimmed by 8 bases and J by 0 bases, leaving 7 bases between them. CDR3 amino acids: CASGDLNTEAFF. CDR3 DNA sequence: TGTGCCAGCGGAGACCTGAACACTGAAGCTTTCTTT.

The chain links TRBV29-1 to TRBJ2-4; 7 positions match TRBD2. V trimming: 7 bases; J trimming: 1 base; junction bases outside the gene matches: 4. Germline CDR1 is SQVTM and CDR2 is ANQGSEA. The CDR3 contains 13 residues. The CDR3 loop is CSADGGAKNIQYF. The DNA for the CDR3 is TGCAGCGCGGACGGGGGGGCCAAAAACATTCAGTACTTC.

This clonotype turned up a few times. The DNA of the CDR3 is TGTGCCAGCATACGAGGGGGAGAGCAGTTCTTC. Residues: CASIRGGEQFF. The V gene is TRBV12-3 or TRBV12-4, the J gene TRBJ2-1, with D possibly being TRBD1 (6 bases). This CDR3 spans 11 amino acids. The germline V and J ends were trimmed by 7 bases and 10 bases, with 11 bases remaining between them.

The chain uses TRBV7-9 and TRBJ1-1; D is possibly TRBD1 (6 bases). The CDR3 runs 11 residues. V lost 3 bases and J lost 9, with 8 bases in between. Germline CDR1 SEHNR, CDR2 FQNEAQ (reference sequence). This chain's CDR3 is CASSFTGKAFF. The CDR3 DNA is TGTGCCAGCAGCTTCACAGGGAAAGCTTTCTTT.

This clonotype was found many times. The V gene is TRBV27, the J gene TRBJ1-3; D might be TRBD1 (5 bases). Trimming cost V 0 bases and J 4 bases, with 10 bases left between them. The CDR3 covers 15 residues. Germline V gene lookup returns CDR1 MNHEY and CDR2 SMNVEV (reference sequence). Written as DNA, the CDR3 is TGTGCCAGCAGTTTATCGGGGGGATCGGGAAACACCATATATTTT. Translation gives CASSLSGGSGNTIYF.

This clonotype showed up just a few times. For the CDR3, the DNA is TGTGCCAGCAGCGGATCCGGGACAGCTTCCACTGAAGCTTTCTTT. This codes for CASSGSGTASTEAFF. This rearrangement joins TRBV7-9 to TRBJ1-1; 7 bases align to TRBD1. Germline values: CDR1 SEHNR, CDR2 FQNEAQ (reference sequence). V shed 5 bases, J shed 4 bases, and the junction held 10 bases outside the gene matches. The length of the CDR3 is 15 residues.

This clonotype was seen many times. The chain is built from TRBV20-1 and TRBJ2-1; possible D gene TRBD1, 6 bases. The germline V gene has CDR1 DFQATT and CDR2 SNEGSKA (reference sequence). Trimming shortened V by 6 bases and J by 6 bases, and 12 bases separated the two germline ends. CDR3 length equals 12 residues. For the CDR3, the DNA is TGCAGTGCAAGCCAACAGGGCAATGAGCAGTTCTTC. It translates to CSASQQGNEQFF.

This clonotype showed up just a few times. This chain joins TRBV7-9 and TRBJ2-7; TRBD1 agrees at 7 bases. CDR1 and CDR2 (germline): SEHNR, FQNEAQ (reference sequence). Trimming at V came to 0 bases and at J to 3 bases, leaving 8 bases not matched to a gene. This CDR3 spans 16 amino acids. CDR3 sequence (DNA): TGTGCCAGCAGCTTAGCGGTCGGTGACAGGGACTACGAGCAGTACGTC. Its protein is CASSLAVGDRDYEQYV.

V and J are TRBV4-1 and TRBJ2-5; 15 positions agree with TRBD2. This CDR3 region has 17 residues. V shed 5 bases and J 5 bases; nucleotides not matched to a gene: 9. The germline V gene has CDR1 MGHRA and CDR2 YSYEKL. CDR3: CASSGRTSGGAGETQYF. The CDR3 DNA follows: TGCGCCAGCAGCGGGCGGACTAGCGGGGGGGCCGGGGAGACCCAGTACTTC.